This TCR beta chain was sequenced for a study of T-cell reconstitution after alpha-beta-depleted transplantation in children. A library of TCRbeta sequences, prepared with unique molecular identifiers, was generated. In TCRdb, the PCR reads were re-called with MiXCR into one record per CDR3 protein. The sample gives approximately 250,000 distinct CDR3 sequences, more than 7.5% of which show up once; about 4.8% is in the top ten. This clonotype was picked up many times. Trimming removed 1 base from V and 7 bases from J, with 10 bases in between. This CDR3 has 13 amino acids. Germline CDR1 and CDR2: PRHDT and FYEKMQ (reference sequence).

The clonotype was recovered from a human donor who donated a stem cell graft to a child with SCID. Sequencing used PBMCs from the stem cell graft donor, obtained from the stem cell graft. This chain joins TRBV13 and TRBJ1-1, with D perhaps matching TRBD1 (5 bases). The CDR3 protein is CASSLVGGGEAFF. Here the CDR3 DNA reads TGTGCCAGCAGCTTAGTGGGCGGGGGTGAAGCTTTCTTT. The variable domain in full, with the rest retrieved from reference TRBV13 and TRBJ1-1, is AAGVIQSPRHLIKEKRETATLKCYPIPRHDTVYWYQQGPGQDPQFLISFYEKMQSDKGSIPDRFSAQQFSDYHSELNMSSLELGDSALYFCASSLVGGGEAFFGQGTRLTVV.